The clone carrying this T cell receptor beta chain was detected ten times or more. Using its own MiXCR run on the 5' RACE reads, TCRdb lists one record per CDR3 protein. The table lists more than 650,000 distinct CDR3 sequences, over 5% of them singletons. This sample was included in a study of identical twins. Healthy Caucasians supplied all donations. Trimming took off 3 bases at V and 1 base at J, with 7 bases between the two ends. Looked up from germline, CDR1 is SQVTM and CDR2 is ANQGSEA. This CDR3 is built from 13 residues. This chain uses TRBV29-1 with TRBJ2-4; the D is unclear. The source material was naive T cells sorted from blood. The receptor was isolated from a man aged 18 to 35 in good health. CDR3 in amino acids: CSVEGRAKNIQYF. CDR3 nucleotide sequence: TGCAGCGTTGAGGGCAGGGCCAAAAACATTCAGTACTTC.